Presented here are 6 T cell receptor beta chains from one specimen sequenced in a study of T-cell memory formation after mild COVID-19. TCRdb independently ran MiXCR on the 5' RACE reads; one entry per CDR3 protein. The data contain 550,000 to 650,000 distinct CDR3 sequences, approximately 15% of them singletons. Material for sequencing was PBMCs or a T cell subset sorted from them (not recorded which). These receptors originate from an adult woman who had mild COVID-19 (a few samples of this study predate the infection). Cell type and time point are not known.

The chain employs TRBV13 and TRBJ2-5; D gene ambiguous. V was pared by 1 base and J by 5 bases, with 17 bases between. In germline, CDR1 is PRHDT, CDR2 FYEKMQ (reference sequence). The CDR3 has 16 amino acids. CDR3 DNA: TGTGCCAGCAGCTTAGAAGGCAATTTGGACGGTGAGACCCAGTACTTC. Protein product: CASSLEGNLDGETQYF. Supplemented by reference TRBV13 and TRBJ2-5, the full variable domain reads AAGVIQSPRHLIKEKRETATLKCYPIPRHDTVYWYQQGPGQDPQFLISFYEKMQSDKGSIPDRFSAQQFSDYHSELNMSSLELGDSALYFCASSLEGNLDGETQYFGPGTRLLVL.

This chain links TRBV4-3 with TRBJ2-1; a possible D gene is TRBD1 (5 bases). Germline V gene sequence: CDR1 LGHNA, CDR2 YSLEER. The V end lost 0 bases, the J end lost 6 bases, and 12 bases lay between the germline ends. The CDR3 loop spans 15 amino acids. The CDR3 protein is CASSQEPGPGNEQFF. In nucleotides, the CDR3 is TGCGCCAGCAGCCAAGAACCAGGGCCTGGCAATGAGCAGTTCTTC.

This clonotype was observed a few times. The CDR3 nucleotides read TGTGCCAGCAGCCCGCCAAGAGAAGCCTATGAGCAGTTCTTC. It codes for CASSPPREAYEQFF. The chain joins TRBV5-5 to TRBJ2-1; no firm D call. The V gene's germline CDR1 is SGHKS and CDR2 YYEKEE (reference sequence). This CDR3 is built from 14 residues. The V end lost 4 bases, the J end lost 8 bases, and 16 bases lay between the germline ends.

This rearrangement joins TRBV7-2 to TRBJ1-2; D is possibly TRBD1 (6 bases). Trimming pared 5 bases from V and 6 bases from J, leaving 13 bases between. Germline V lookup: CDR1 SGHTA, CDR2 FQGNSA. The CDR3 runs to 13 residues. DNA for the CDR3: TGTGCCAGCAGCCACCGGACAGACCATGGCTACACCTTC. It specifies CASSHRTDHGYTF.

The V and J genes are TRBV7-6 and TRBJ2-3; D ambiguous. Germline V gives CDR1 SGHVS, CDR2 FNYEAQ. V shed 7 bases and J shed 0 bases, with 8 bases lying between them. This CDR3 has 13 amino acids. CDR3 residues: CASTHTSTDTQYF. The DNA for the CDR3 is TGTGCCAGCACCCACACTAGCACAGATACGCAGTATTTT.

The rearrangement joins TRBV5-1 to TRBJ2-7, with D uncertain. CDR1 is SGHRS and CDR2 is YFSETQ in the germline V gene. V was clipped by 0 bases and J by 6 bases, with 7 bases between them. The length of the CDR3 is 12 residues. CDR3 protein: CASSLGNGEQYF. In DNA, the CDR3 is TGCGCCAGCAGCTTGGGAAACGGCGAGCAGTACTTC.